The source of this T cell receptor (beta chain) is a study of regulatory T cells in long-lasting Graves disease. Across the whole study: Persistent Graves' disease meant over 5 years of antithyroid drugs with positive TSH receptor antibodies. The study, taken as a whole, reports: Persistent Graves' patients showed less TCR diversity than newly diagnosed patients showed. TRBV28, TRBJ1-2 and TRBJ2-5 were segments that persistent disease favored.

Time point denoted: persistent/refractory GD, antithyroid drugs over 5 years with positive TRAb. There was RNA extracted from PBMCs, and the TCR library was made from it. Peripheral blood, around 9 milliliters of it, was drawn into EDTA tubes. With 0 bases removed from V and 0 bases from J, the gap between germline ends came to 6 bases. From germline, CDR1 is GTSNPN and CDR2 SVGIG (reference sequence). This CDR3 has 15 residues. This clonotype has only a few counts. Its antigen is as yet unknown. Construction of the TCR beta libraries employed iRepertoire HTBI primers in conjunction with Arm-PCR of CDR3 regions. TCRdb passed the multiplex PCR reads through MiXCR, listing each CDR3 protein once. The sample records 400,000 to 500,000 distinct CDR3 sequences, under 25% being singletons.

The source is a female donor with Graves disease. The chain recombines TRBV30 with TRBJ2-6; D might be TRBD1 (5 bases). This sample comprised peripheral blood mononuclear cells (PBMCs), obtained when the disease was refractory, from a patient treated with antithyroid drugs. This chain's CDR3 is CAWSVDSSGANVLTF. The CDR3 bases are TGTGCCTGGAGTGTAGACAGCTCTGGGGCCAACGTCCTGACTTTC.